Following are 4 T cell receptor beta chains from one sample sequenced in a study of T cell changes during pregnancy in multiple sclerosis. The method was immunoSEQ multiplex PCR; TCRdb's version includes in-frame clones alone and lacks a portion of them. The table includes about 47,000 clones, 93% detected once. The starting material was peripheral blood, obtained in the second trimester of pregnancy. These TCRs come from a female donor with multiple sclerosis, enrolled in a pregnancy study.

The chain couples TRBV6-6 to TRBJ2-7; 9 bases are a match to TRBD1. Trimming cost V 6 bases and J 2 bases; bases outside gene matches: 8. Germline V lookup: CDR1 MNHNY, CDR2 SVGAGI (reference sequence). The CDR3 is made up of 15 amino acids. In DNA, the CDR3 is TGTGCCAGCAGCCCAACCGGGACAGGGCCCTACGAGCAGTACTTC. The encoded protein is CASSPTGTGPYEQYF.

This chain links TRBV15 with TRBJ2-1; no firm D call. V lost 5 bases and J lost 0, with 11 bases in between. The germline V gene encodes CDR1 LNHNV and CDR2 YYDKDF (reference sequence). The CDR3 extends over 15 amino acids. The CDR3, as DNA: TGTGCCACCAGCTCTCGAGGCCTCTCCTACAATGAGCAGTTCTTC. Amino acid sequence: CATSSRGLSYNEQFF.

The chain employs TRBV27 and TRBJ2-1; D gene uncertain. Germline CDR1 is MNHEY and CDR2 is SMNVEV (reference sequence). This CDR3 region has 15 residues. The V end was cut by 6 bases, the J end by 0 bases, with 12 bases between. CDR3 DNA sequence: TGTGCCAGCAGCTTAGACTTCAGCTCCTACAATGAGCAGTTCTTC. Amino acid sequence: CASSLDFSSYNEQFF.

The sample holds a few counts of this clone. Because the CDR3 is missing its conserved closing phenylalanine or tryptophan, this is likely a read error. The DNA is omitted, as the CDR3 cannot be located on it reliably, and the CDR3 follows TCRdb's listing. The rearrangement uses TRBV6-6 and TRBJ2-7; no DNA check was done on the table's D call, TRBD2. The germline V gene has CDR1 MNHNY and CDR2 SVGAGI (reference sequence). The CDR3 length equals 13 residues, ends included. The CDR3 sequence: CASSTGLAGGLQY.